These 28 T cell receptor beta chains came from one sample sequenced in a study of cytomegalovirus exposure and HLA in healthy donors. Primers: 60 Vbeta forward and 13 Jbeta reverse. The data were produced by immunoSEQ multiplex PCR, yet TCRdb's version contains in-frame clones alone and is incomplete. The sample has fewer than 110,000 clones, around 74% seen once. The material sequenced was PBMCs. The source of these receptors is a woman in her thirties or forties in good health and CMV-seropositive.

The chain employs TRBV6-1 and TRBJ2-2; D remains ambiguous. V shed 8 bases and J shed 5 bases, with 18 bases lying between them. Germline CDR1 and CDR2: MNHNS and SASEGT. This CDR3 is 15 amino acids long. The CDR3 is CASGGLTVLTGELFF. The CDR3 nucleotides read TGTGCCAGCGGCGGTCTTACCGTCCTAACCGGGGAGCTGTTTTTT.

This chain joins TRBV4-1 and TRBJ2-7; TRBD1 aligns across 10 bases. After removal of 8 bases from V and 4 bases from J, the junction contained 8 bases not matched to a gene. Germline V gene data show CDR1 as MGHRA and CDR2 as YSYEKL. The CDR3 contains 14 residues. The CDR3 reads CASRGVGQGYEQYF. Written as DNA, the CDR3 is TGCGCCAGCCGGGGCGTGGGACAGGGGTACGAGCAGTACTTC.

There are a few counts of this clone. This chain connects TRBV7-9 to TRBJ1-3; the D is unclear. The CDR3 consists of 14 residues. With 3 bases removed from V and 0 bases from J, the gap between germline ends came to 6 bases. Germline assignment: CDR1 SEHNR and CDR2 FQNEAQ (reference sequence). The CDR3 DNA reads as TGTGCCAGCAGCTTCTCCCTCTCTGGAAACACCATATATTTT. It codes for CASSFSLSGNTIYF. The entire variable domain, with the rest obtained from reference TRBV7-9 and TRBJ1-3, is as follows: DTGVSQNPRHKITKRGQNVTFRCDPISEHNRLYWYRQTLGQGPEFLTYFQNEAQLEKSRLLSDRFSAERPKGSFSTLEIQRTEQGDSAMYLCASSFSLSGNTIYFGEGSWLTVV.

The chain employs TRBV7-6 and TRBJ1-1; D not resolved. V was pared by 7 bases and J by 4 bases, with 13 bases between. Germline CDR1 and CDR2: SGHVS and FNYEAQ. This CDR3 comprises 13 residues. This CDR3 reads CASIPPGSTEAFF. In DNA form, the CDR3 reads TGTGCCAGCATTCCACCTGGGAGCACTGAAGCTTTCTTT.

The rearrangement uses TRBV2 and TRBJ1-5; possible D gene TRBD1, 5 bases. The ends were cut back, 6 bases at V and 4 bases at J, with 13 bases in the middle. CDR3 length: 14 residues. The germline V gene has CDR1 SNHLY and CDR2 FYNNEI. The DNA of the CDR3 is TGTGCCAGCAGAGGACAAGGGGAAAATCAGCCCCAGCATTTT. This encodes CASRGQGENQPQHF.

The V call is TRBV6-1, the J call TRBJ2-1; TRBD1 might be the D (5 bases). V was trimmed by 6 bases and J by 8 bases, leaving 17 bases between them. Germline assignment: CDR1 MNHNS and CDR2 SASEGT. This CDR3 spans 14 amino acids. The DNA of the CDR3 is TGTGCCAGCAGGGTAGTCCTTGACAGCTATGAGCAGTTCTTC. Its protein is CASRVVLDSYEQFF.

Written as DNA, the CDR3 is TGCGCCAGCAGCTTGGCGTCAGGGGAAAACTATGGCTACACCTTC. Residues: CASSLASGENYGYTF. The chain joins TRBV5-1 to TRBJ1-2, with D maybe TRBD1 (6 bases). Between the trimmed V and J ends, which lost 0 bases and 2 bases, there was a span of 11 bases. Per the germline V gene, CDR1 is SGHRS and CDR2 is YFSETQ. This CDR3 is built from 15 residues. Together with reference TRBV5-1 and TRBJ1-2, the CDR3 gives the full variable domain: KAGVTQTPRYLIKTRGQQVTLSCSPISGHRSVSWYQQTPGQGLQFLFEYFSETQRNKGNFPGRFSGRQFSNSRSEMNVSTLELGDSALYLCASSLASGENYGYTFGSGTRLTVV.

Only a few counts were recorded for this clone. The rearrangement uses TRBV4-2 and TRBJ2-1; 9 bases agree with TRBD2. Per the germline V gene, CDR1 is LGHNA and CDR2 is YNFKEQ. J was trimmed by 7 bases and V by 0 bases; bases with no gene match: 7. This CDR3 contains 16 residues. As DNA, the CDR3 is TGTGCCAGCAGCCAAGATGGGAGCGGGGGGAGTAATGAGCAGTTCTTC. It encodes CASSQDGSGGSNEQFF.

The chain is built from TRBV5-1 and TRBJ2-3; 9 bases match TRBD2. Looked up from germline, CDR1 is SGHRS and CDR2 is YFSETQ. Trimming took 1 base from V and 3 from J; bases not matched to a gene: 6. CDR3 length: 16 amino acids. CDR3 amino acids: CASSLLAGAPTDTQYF. For the CDR3, the DNA is TGCGCCAGCAGCTTGTTAGCGGGGGCACCGACAGATACGCAGTATTTT.

The CDR3 region has the DNA TGTGCCAGCAGCCTCCGAGCGGGGGCCCACACAGATACGCAGTATTTT. It specifies CASSLRAGAHTDTQYF. The rearrangement links TRBV7-2 to TRBJ2-3, with 8 bases aligning to TRBD2. CDR3 length: 16 residues. Per germline, CDR1 SGHTA and CDR2 FQGNSA. The V gene end was trimmed by 5 bases and the J gene end by 2 bases; junction bases not matched to a gene: 9.

This clone has only a few counts. The chain carries TRBV27 and TRBJ1-5; D might be TRBD1 (6 bases). The CDR3 length is 14 residues. CDR1 is MNHEY, CDR2 SMNVEV, per germline (reference sequence). Trimming pared 7 bases from V and 7 bases from J, leaving 17 bases between. CDR3 in DNA: TGTGCCAGCAACTCCAGGGGATGGGGACAGCCCCAGCATTTT. Amino acids: CASNSRGWGQPQHF.

This sequence joins TRBV9 and TRBJ2-1; 11 nucleotides align to TRBD2. The ends lost 4 bases at V and 5 bases at J; junction bases unmatched: 8. CDR3 size: 16 residues. Germline CDR1 is SGDLS and CDR2 is YYNGEE. The chain's CDR3 is CASSTLAGGLHNEQFF. The DNA for the CDR3 is TGTGCCAGCAGCACTCTAGCGGGGGGTCTCCACAATGAGCAGTTCTTC.

The chain recombines TRBV29-1 with TRBJ1-1; no firm D call. Trimming shortened V by 4 bases and J by 3 bases, and 12 bases separated the two germline ends. In germline, CDR1 is SQVTM, CDR2 ANQGSEA. This CDR3 comprises 13 residues. The CDR3 sequence is CSVAWSRDTEAFF. DNA for the CDR3: TGCAGCGTTGCATGGAGCAGAGACACTGAAGCTTTCTTT.

The chain links TRBV30 to TRBJ1-2; possible D gene TRBD1, 5 bases. This CDR3 has 14 residues. Germline V gene lookup returns CDR1 GTSNPN and CDR2 SVGIG (reference sequence). The V gene lost 3 bases and the J gene lost 4 bases, with 15 bases spanning the gap. The CDR3 loop reads CAWRGEGLGYGYTF. As DNA, the CDR3 is TGTGCCTGGAGGGGGGAGGGTCTTGGCTATGGCTACACCTTC.

V usage is TRBV7-9 and J usage is TRBJ1-6; TRBD1 matches 8 bases. Germline CDR1 SEHNR, CDR2 FQNEAQ (reference sequence). J lost 9 bases, V lost 6 bases, and 10 bases had no gene match. The CDR3 runs 15 residues. CDR3 DNA sequence: TGTGCCAGCAGTTTAACAGGGGGTGCTGCTTCACCCCTCCACTTT. Translated: CASSLTGGAASPLHF.

This clone was seen more than once but under ten times. The V call is TRBV10-3, the J call TRBJ2-1; D not certain. CDR1 and CDR2 (germline): ENHRY, SYGVKD. Trimming stripped 3 bases from V and 7 bases from J, with 7 bases between. There are 12 residues in the CDR3. For the CDR3, the DNA is TGTGCCATCAGTGATACCGCGAATGAGCAGTTCTTC. Translating it yields CAISDTANEQFF.

J is TRBJ2-2 and V is TRBV4-1; 7 bases match TRBD2. CDR1 and CDR2 from the germline V gene are MGHRA and YSYEKL. This CDR3 is 16 amino acids long. After removal of 4 bases from V and 4 bases from J, the junction contained 9 bases not matched to a gene. The CDR3 region has the DNA TGCGCCAGCAGCCTTGGACTAGTCCGGGCCACCGGGGAGCTGTTTTTT. It translates to CASSLGLVRATGELFF.

The chain combines TRBV6-1 with TRBJ1-5; D might be TRBD1 (6 bases). Trimming shortened V by 6 bases and J by 1 base, and 13 bases separated the two germline ends. The CDR3 is made up of 15 amino acids. Germline V gene data show CDR1 as MNHNS and CDR2 as SASEGT. The CDR3: CASRGTGPSNQPQHF. The CDR3, as DNA: TGTGCCAGCAGAGGAACAGGGCCCAGCAATCAGCCCCAGCATTTT.

J is TRBJ1-5 and V is TRBV4-1; tentative D call: TRBD1 (6 bases). The ends were cut back, 0 bases at V and 0 bases at J, with 24 bases in the middle. In germline, CDR1 is MGHRA, CDR2 YSYEKL. This CDR3 has 21 amino acids. The chain's CDR3 is CASSQDPPGHYTPISNQPQHF. DNA of the CDR3: TGCGCCAGCAGCCAAGACCCTCCGGGACACTATACCCCTATTAGCAATCAGCCCCAGCATTTT.

V and J are TRBV6-6 and TRBJ1-5, with 7 positions matching TRBD1. This CDR3 comprises 15 residues. J gave up 3 bases and V 4 bases, and 6 bases lay outside the gene matches. Germline V gene sequence: CDR1 MNHNY, CDR2 SVGAGI (reference sequence). DNA for the CDR3: TGTGCCAGCAGTTCCCGGGGACAGCACAATCAGCCCCAGCATTTT. Translating it yields CASSSRGQHNQPQHF.

The chain combines TRBV20-1 with TRBJ2-1; the D is unclear. V lost 0 bases, J lost 8 bases, and 5 bases lay in between. CDR1 and CDR2 (germline): DFQATT, SNEGSKA (reference sequence). CDR3 length equals 11 residues. The CDR3 region is CSARDSHEQFF. For the CDR3, the DNA is TGCAGTGCTAGAGATTCTCATGAGCAGTTCTTC.

A note on this clone: Other DNA variants within this sample encode the same CDR3. CDR3 sequence: CASTLMEGAGNSPLHF. CDR3 sequence (DNA): TGTGCCAGTACCCTCATGGAGGGGGCCGGTAACTCACCCCTCCACTTT. The chain has TRBV19 and TRBJ1-6; 7 nucleotides match TRBD1. Unmatched junction bases numbered 16, after V lost 7 bases and J lost 10 bases. The CDR3 is made up of 16 amino acids. Germline V gives CDR1 LNHDA, CDR2 SQIVND (reference sequence).

This chain uses TRBV5-6 with TRBJ2-1, with TRBD2 matching over 11 bases. The junction had 7 bases not matched to a gene; V was cut back by 4 bases and J by 4 bases. The CDR3 has 16 residues. From germline, CDR1 is SGHDT and CDR2 YYEEEE. CDR3 residues: CASSPVGTSGYNEQFF. Written as DNA, the CDR3 is TGTGCCAGCAGCCCGGTGGGGACTAGCGGTTACAATGAGCAGTTCTTC.

This clone was seen only a few times. The rearrangement joins TRBV7-9 to TRBJ1-2, with 10 nucleotides matching TRBD1. CDR3 length equals 13 residues. V gave up 8 bases and J gave up 5 bases; unmatched junction bases: 5. Germline lookup yields CDR1 SEHNR and CDR2 FQNEAQ (reference sequence). The CDR3 coding sequence is TGTGCCAGCGGAGGGACAGGGGAGTATGGCTACACCTTC. Translating gives CASGGTGEYGYTF.

This clone was seen a handful of times. The chain links TRBV9 to TRBJ2-5, with TRBD2 matching 9 bases. Trimming cost V 2 bases and J 1 base; bases outside gene matches: 3. Per the germline V gene, CDR1 is SGDLS and CDR2 is YYNGEE. CDR3 length: 15 residues. CDR3 in amino acids: CASSVSGGLQETQYF. In DNA form, the CDR3 reads TGTGCCAGCAGCGTTAGCGGGGGCCTCCAAGAGACCCAGTACTTC.

This clone has only one observation. The V call is TRBV4-1, the J call TRBJ2-4; a weak D match, TRBD1 (6 bases). V dropped 0 bases and J dropped 10 bases, with 19 bases sitting between them. CDR1 MGHRA and CDR2 YSYEKL come from the germline V gene. The CDR3 loop spans 16 amino acids. The CDR3 nucleotides read TGCGCCAGCAGCCAAGATCTCGGCAGCCTCAGGGGTATTCAGTACTTC. This encodes CASSQDLGSLRGIQYF.

The J gene is TRBJ2-7, the V gene TRBV29-1; 10 bases fit TRBD2. CDR1 and CDR2 from the germline V gene are SQVTM and ANQGSEA. V trimming: 3 bases; J trimming: 4 bases; junction bases outside the gene matches: 3. The CDR3 spans 13 residues. The CDR3 nucleotides read TGCAGCGTTGAGATAGCGGGGGGATACGAGCAGTACTTC. This sequence encodes CSVEIAGGYEQYF.

The J gene is TRBJ2-7, the V gene TRBV27, with 7 bases aligning to TRBD1. J gave up 0 bases and V 5 bases, and 4 bases lay outside the gene matches. Germline values: CDR1 MNHEY, CDR2 SMNVEV (reference sequence). The CDR3 runs to 14 residues. CDR3 bases: TGTGCCAGCAGTGGCAGGGGGAGCTCCTACGAGCAGTACTTC. Its translation: CASSGRGSSYEQYF.